The clone carrying this T cell receptor beta chain was counted ten times or more. This CDR3 is built from 15 residues. Trimming took off 3 bases at V and 4 bases at J, with 16 bases between the two ends. This entry belongs to a study of regulatory T cells in long-lasting Graves disease. HTBI primers from iRepertoire and Arm-PCR of CDR3 regions yielded the TCR beta libraries. TCRdb re-called the multiplex PCR reads through MiXCR, storing one row per CDR3 protein. The sample includes around 450,000 distinct CDR3 sequences, roughly 21% of them seen just once. The time point is: persistent/refractory GD, antithyroid drugs over 5 years with positive TRAb. PBMCs were the source of the RNA used for TCR sequencing.

This sequence was found in a female donor with Graves disease. The chain combines TRBV12-3 or TRBV12-4 with TRBJ2-7; the D call may be TRBD1 or TRBD2 (5 bases each). This material consisted of peripheral blood mononuclear cells (PBMCs), taken when the disease was refractory, from a patient treated with antithyroid drugs. CDR3 coding DNA: TGTGCCAGCAGTTTGGGGGATCTAGTTCTTTACGAGCAGTACTTC. It translates to CASSLGDLVLYEQYF.